These 27 T cell receptor beta chains came from one sample sequenced in a study of blood T cell repertoires in COVID-19. Using immunoSEQ multiplex PCR, the repertoire was profiled, and TCRdb retains in-frame clones only, with some absent. Counted here are about 230,000 clones, 80% to 90% occurring once; the ten biggest clones make up roughly 8%. The sequenced material came from peripheral blood. These receptors originate from a woman older than 75 with COVID-19, enrolled during active disease.

J is TRBJ1-1 and V is TRBV29-1, with a weak D call TRBD1 (5 bases). The CDR3 runs 13 residues. Trimming removed 5 bases at V and 3 bases at J, with 13 bases between. Germline V gene data show CDR1 as SQVTM and CDR2 as ANQGSEA. The CDR3 protein is CSVPAGGDTEAFF. CDR3 in DNA: TGCAGCGTTCCCGCCGGGGGAGACACTGAAGCTTTCTTT. The complete variable domain, with remaining parts taken from reference TRBV29-1 and TRBJ1-1, reads SAVISQKPSRDICQRGTSLTIQCQVDSQVTMMFWYRQQPGQSLTLIATANQGSEATYESGFVIDKFPISRPNLTFSTLTVSNMSPEDSSIYLCSVPAGGDTEAFFGQGTRLTVV.

The chain links TRBV28 to TRBJ2-7; 8 positions agree with TRBD2. V shed 6 bases, J shed 1 base, and the junction held 11 bases outside the gene matches. Germline lookup yields CDR1 MDHEN and CDR2 SYDVKM. CDR3 length: 16 amino acids. In DNA form, the CDR3 reads TGTGCCAGCAGCCTTGCCAGCGGGAGAGGTTCCTACGAGCAGTACTTC. It codes for CASSLASGRGSYEQYF.

V gene TRBV28 combines with J gene TRBJ1-5, with D perhaps matching TRBD1 (6 bases). The germline gives CDR1 MDHEN, CDR2 SYDVKM. Trimming left V 6 bases short and J 7 bases short, with 16 bases between. This CDR3 comprises 14 residues. The CDR3 nucleotides are TGTGCCAGCAGCCGAGGGGGTTCAGGGCAGCCCCAGCATTTT. This gives the protein CASSRGGSGQPQHF.

The rearrangement joins TRBV4-2 to TRBJ2-1, with 14 bases identical to TRBD2. The trim removed 3 bases at V and 3 bases at J, leaving 4 bases unmatched. The CDR3 runs 17 residues. Germline CDR1 reads LGHNA; CDR2 reads YNFKEQ. The CDR3 spells CASSHGLAGGLYNEQFF. The CDR3 nucleotides read TGTGCCAGCAGCCATGGACTAGCGGGAGGTCTCTACAATGAGCAGTTCTTC.

This clone showed up just once. V gene TRBV4-1 combines with J gene TRBJ2-1; 7 positions match TRBD2. Germline-derived CDR1 and CDR2 are MGHRA and YSYEKL. V dropped 1 base and J dropped 0; count of bases not matched to a gene: 3. This CDR3 is 16 amino acids long. For the CDR3, the DNA is TGCGCCAGCAGCCAAGGGGAGGGTTACTCCTACAATGAGCAGTTCTTC. Its protein is CASSQGEGYSYNEQFF.

This clone was counted a few times. The genes are TRBV3-1 (or the pseudogene TRBV3-2) and TRBJ1-4; no reliable D call. CDR1 and CDR2 (germline): LGHDT, YNNKEL (reference sequence). V was clipped by 3 bases and J by 3 bases, with 14 bases between them. The CDR3 is 16 residues long. This CDR3 is CASSQSTRSPNEKLFF. Written as DNA, the CDR3 is TGTGCCAGCAGCCAGTCGACTCGGTCTCCTAATGAAAAACTGTTTTTT.

The chain uses TRBV18 and TRBJ2-4, with D perhaps TRBD1 (5 bases). Germline CDR1 and CDR2: KGHSH and LQKENI. Trimming removed 3 bases from V and 12 bases from J, with 12 bases in between. The CDR3 has 12 residues. The CDR3 bases are TGTGCCAGCTCACCCGACAGTCCCACTCAGTACTTC. Translated: CASSPDSPTQYF.

V is TRBV9 and J is TRBJ2-6, with D tentatively TRBD2 (5 bases). V was clipped by 4 bases and J by 2 bases, with 10 bases between them. From germline, CDR1 is SGDLS and CDR2 YYNGEE. CDR3 length: 15 amino acids. The CDR3 protein is CASSPRAAGANVLTF. In DNA, the CDR3 is TGTGCCAGCAGCCCACGAGCGGCTGGGGCCAACGTCCTGACTTTC.

This clone appeared once. V usage is TRBV28 and J usage is TRBJ2-3; the D gene is possibly TRBD2 (6 bases). Germline CDR1 reads MDHEN; CDR2 reads SYDVKM. CDR3 length: 15 amino acids. V lost 4 bases and J lost 1, with 12 bases in between. In DNA, the CDR3 is TGTGCCAGCAGTTCCCCTCCTAGCGGCACAGATACGCAGTATTTT. Translation: CASSSPPSGTDTQYF. Full variable domain (remainder filled in from reference TRBV28 and TRBJ2-3): DVKVTQSSRYLVKRTGEKVFLECVQDMDHENMFWYRQDPGLGLRLIYFSYDVKMKEKGDIPEGYSVSREKKERFSLILESASTNQTSMYLCASSSPPSGTDTQYFGPGTRLTVL.

This clone was seen only a few times. V and J are TRBV30 and TRBJ2-7; 8 bases are a match to TRBD1. Germline V lookup: CDR1 GTSNPN, CDR2 SVGIG (reference sequence). V shed 2 bases, J shed 5 bases, and the junction held 11 bases outside the gene matches. CDR3 size: 15 residues. Here the CDR3 DNA reads TGTGCCTGGAGTTATTCGGACAGGGCCATTCACGAGCAGTACTTC. It yields the protein CAWSYSDRAIHEQYF.

This chain joins TRBV24-1 and TRBJ2-1; 8 bases agree with TRBD1. V lost 3 bases, J lost 10 bases, and 10 bases stayed unmatched. Germline CDR1 reads KGHDR; CDR2 reads SFDVKD. The CDR3 totals 15 residues. CDR3 amino acids: CATSDSRTGYREQFF. In DNA form, the CDR3 reads TGTGCCACCAGTGATAGCAGGACAGGGTACAGGGAGCAGTTCTTC.

V and J are TRBV3-1 (or the pseudogene TRBV3-2) and TRBJ2-4; D is possibly TRBD1 (5 bases). Trimming shortened V by 0 bases and J by 3 bases, and 15 bases separated the two germline ends. This CDR3 is 17 amino acids long. Germline V gene lookup returns CDR1 LGHDT and CDR2 YNNKEL (reference sequence). CDR3 nucleotide sequence: TGTGCCAGCAGCCAAGATAGGTCGCCTCAGGGCAAAAACATTCAGTACTTC. Translating it yields CASSQDRSPQGKNIQYF.

The rearrangement uses TRBV6-5 and TRBJ1-2, with 9 positions matching TRBD1. After removal of 6 bases from V and 8 bases from J, the junction contained 7 bases not matched to a gene. This CDR3 contains 13 residues. The germline CDR1 and CDR2 sequences are MNHEY and SVGAGI. CDR3 protein: CASSPRQGVGYTF. DNA of the CDR3: TGTGCCAGCAGCCCAAGACAGGGGGTAGGCTACACCTTC.

The rearrangement joins TRBV7-2 to TRBJ1-5; tentative D call: TRBD1 (5 bases). Germline CDR1 and CDR2: SGHTA and FQGNSA. V lost 2 bases, J lost 6 bases, and 11 bases lay in between. This CDR3 has 14 amino acids. The CDR3 DNA is TGTGCCAGCAGCTTACATCAGGGTGCTCAGCCCCAGCATTTT. Translation gives CASSLHQGAQPQHF. The full variable domain, completed using reference TRBV7-2 and TRBJ1-5, is GAGVSQSPSNKVTEKGKDVELRCDPISGHTALYWYRQSLGQGLEFLIYFQGNSAPDKSGLPSDRFSAERTGGSVSTLTIQRTQQEDSAVYLCASSLHQGAQPQHFGDGTRLSIL.

This chain connects TRBV19 to TRBJ2-6; the D is unclear. Trimming took off 6 bases at V and 5 bases at J, with 14 bases between the two ends. The CDR3 has 15 amino acids. The germline CDR1 and CDR2 sequences are LNHDA and SQIVND (reference sequence). This chain's CDR3 is CASSYGEVRANVLTF. The CDR3 nucleotides read TGTGCCAGTAGCTATGGAGAAGTACGGGCCAACGTCCTGACTTTC. Together with reference TRBV19 and TRBJ2-6, the CDR3 gives the full variable domain: DGGITQSPKYLFRKEGQNVTLSCEQNLNHDAMYWYRQDPGQGLRLIYYSQIVNDFQKGDIAEGYSVSREKKESFPLTVTSAQKNPTAFYLCASSYGEVRANVLTFGAGSRLTVL.

The rearrangement links TRBV2 to TRBJ1-5; no clear D gene. Germline assignment: CDR1 SNHLY and CDR2 FYNNEI. Trimming removed 3 bases from V and 7 bases from J, with 19 bases in between. The CDR3 sequence is 16 residues long. The CDR3 here is CASSEDSPRRNQPQHF. The CDR3 DNA reads TGTGCCAGCAGTGAGGACTCACCGCGGCGGAACCAGCCCCAGCATTTT.

The chain employs TRBV5-1 and TRBJ1-1, with D uncertain. Germline CDR1 SGHRS, CDR2 YFSETQ. V was pared by 2 bases and J by 4 bases, with 12 bases between. The CDR3 is made up of 14 amino acids. The CDR3 DNA reads TGCGCCAGCAGCTTAAGGAGGGTAGGCACTGAAGCTTTCTTT. Protein sequence: CASSLRRVGTEAFF.

In its sample, this clone was seen a few times. The chain is built from TRBV2 and TRBJ2-3; 7 positions match TRBD2. With V trimmed by 8 bases and J by 1 base, 3 bases remained unmatched. The CDR3 has 13 residues. CDR1 is SNHLY, CDR2 FYNNEI, per germline. This chain's CDR3 is CASRSGGTDTQYF. In DNA form, the CDR3 reads TGTGCCAGCCGGAGCGGGGGCACAGATACGCAGTATTTT.

The chain joins TRBV5-1 to TRBJ2-3; 7 nucleotides line up with TRBD2. The CDR3 is made up of 14 amino acids. The ends lost 1 base at V and 4 bases at J; junction bases unmatched: 3. CDR1 is SGHRS, CDR2 YFSETQ, per germline. The CDR3 DNA reads as TGCGCCAGCAGCTTGTCTAGCGGCGCAGATACGCAGTATTTT. Its translation: CASSLSSGADTQYF.

J is TRBJ2-1 and V is TRBV12-5, with 16 bases fitting TRBD2. Germline V gene sequence: CDR1 LGHNT, CDR2 FRNRAP. The CDR3 has 14 amino acids. Trimming at V came to 5 bases and at J to 14 bases, leaving 6 bases not matched to a gene. As DNA, the CDR3 is TGTGCTAGTGGTCCCGGGACTAGCGGGAGGGAGAAGTTCTTC. This translates into CASGPGTSGREKFF.

This chain joins TRBV7-9 and TRBJ2-5; unclear D gene. The length of the CDR3 is 12 residues. Germline CDR1 is SEHNR and CDR2 is FQNEAQ (reference sequence). The V gene lost 5 bases and the J gene lost 4 bases, with 8 bases spanning the gap. CDR3: CASSPSPETQYF. DNA of the CDR3: TGTGCCAGCAGCCCGTCCCCAGAGACCCAGTACTTC.

V and J are TRBV7-6 and TRBJ2-3; unclear D gene. The germline V and J ends were trimmed by 3 bases and 0 bases, with 16 bases remaining between them. The germline V gene encodes CDR1 SGHVS and CDR2 FNYEAQ. This CDR3 is 17 amino acids long. In nucleotides, the CDR3 is TGTGCCAGCAGCTTTGGCCGTTGGGCCCTTAGCACAGATACGCAGTATTTT. Translation gives CASSFGRWALSTDTQYF.

This clone was observed a single time. The V gene is TRBV3-1 (or the pseudogene TRBV3-2), the J gene TRBJ2-2, with 7 bases that match TRBD1. Germline CDR1 LGHDT, CDR2 YNNKEL (reference sequence). The junction had 7 bases not matched to a gene; V was cut back by 0 bases and J by 0 bases. The CDR3 contains 18 residues. This CDR3 reads CASSQEWSGQANTGELFF. CDR3 nucleotides: TGTGCCAGCAGCCAAGAGTGGTCCGGACAGGCGAACACCGGGGAGCTGTTTTTT.

CDR3 residues: CAWSSREGGGYTF. CDR3 DNA sequence: TGTGCCTGGAGTTCCCGGGAGGGCGGCGGCTACACCTTC. The chain has TRBV30 and TRBJ1-2; D not resolved. The ends were cut back, 2 bases at V and 8 bases at J, with 15 bases in the middle. There are 13 residues in the CDR3. CDR1 is GTSNPN, CDR2 SVGIG, per germline (reference sequence). The full variable domain, completed using reference TRBV30 and TRBJ1-2, is SQTIHQWPATLVQPVGSPLSLECTVEGTSNPNLYWYRQAAGRGLQLLFYSVGIGQISSEVPQNLSASRPQDRQFILSSKKLLLSDSGFYLCAWSSREGGGYTFGSGTRLTVV.

The genes are TRBV2 and TRBJ2-7; TRBD2 might be the D (6 bases). This CDR3 is built from 15 residues. With 6 bases removed from V and 5 bases from J, the gap between germline ends came to 20 bases. Germline CDR1 and CDR2: SNHLY and FYNNEI. The chain's CDR3 is CASREREAAVNEQYF. CDR3 DNA: TGTGCCAGCAGGGAGAGGGAGGCGGCTGTGAACGAGCAGTACTTC.

The chain joins TRBV4-1 to TRBJ2-3; D call uncertain. Trimming removed 0 bases from V and 0 bases from J, with 7 bases in between. This CDR3 is 15 amino acids long. Looked up from germline, CDR1 is MGHRA and CDR2 is YSYEKL. In DNA form, the CDR3 reads TGCGCCAGCAGCCAAGATGCCCGGAGCACAGATACGCAGTATTTT. As protein: CASSQDARSTDTQYF.

The chain employs TRBV4-1 and TRBJ2-5; no reliable D call. Trimming shortened V by 7 bases and J by 5 bases, and 17 bases separated the two germline ends. CDR1 and CDR2 (germline): MGHRA, YSYEKL. The CDR3 length is 14 residues. CDR3 nucleotide sequence: TGCGCCAGCAAGCCCGAAGAGGTCGGGGAGACCCAGTACTTC. It translates to CASKPEEVGETQYF.